These 9 T cell receptor beta chains came from one sample sequenced in a study of CD8 T cells in ankylosing spondylitis. MiXCR, applied by TCRdb to the 5' RACE reads, yields one record per CDR3 protein. Among 150,000 to 200,000 distinct CDR3 sequences listed, 18% were seen once. Sequenced material: blood, either unsorted or a sorted T cell fraction (not recorded which). These receptors all come from a male donor aged 10-30 years with ankylosing spondylitis or in good health (not recorded which).

CDR3 bases: TGCAGTGCTAGGCGGGAGCACAATGAGCAGTTCTTC. Protein: CSARREHNEQFF. V usage is TRBV20-1 and J usage is TRBJ2-1, with 7 positions matching TRBD2. Per germline, CDR1 DFQATT and CDR2 SNEGSKA (reference sequence). Losses at the gene ends were 3 bases for V and 5 bases for J; bases not matched to a gene: 1. CDR3 length: 12 amino acids.

At least ten counts were recorded for this clonotype. As DNA, the CDR3 is TGTGCCAGCAGCTTAGTTAGGGGCCCCAATGAGCAGTTCTTC. It yields the protein CASSLVRGPNEQFF. The chain links TRBV11-2 to TRBJ2-1, with TRBD1 as a possible D gene (5 bases). Trimming pared 1 base from V and 6 bases from J, leaving 10 bases between. The CDR3 has 14 residues. Germline CDR1 reads SGHAT; CDR2 reads FQNNGV.

This clonotype was detected many times. This chain links TRBV7-2 with TRBJ2-5, with D perhaps assigned TRBD1 or TRBD2 (5 bases each). CDR1 SGHTA and CDR2 FQGNSA come from the germline V gene. Trimming pared 2 bases from V and 1 base from J, leaving 14 bases between. This CDR3 spans 16 amino acids. This CDR3 reads CASSLWGKRFQETQYF. Written as DNA, the CDR3 is TGTGCCAGCAGCTTATGGGGGAAACGCTTCCAAGAGACCCAGTACTTC.

This clonotype was seen many times. The J gene is TRBJ2-1, the V gene TRBV3-1; D not resolved. The germline V and J ends were trimmed by 2 bases and 4 bases, with 3 bases remaining between them. In germline, CDR1 is LGHDT, CDR2 YNNKEL (reference sequence). The CDR3 contains 12 residues. The CDR3 sequence is CASSQTYNEQFF. CDR3 DNA sequence: TGTGCCAGCAGCCAAACTTACAATGAGCAGTTCTTC.

This clonotype has a count of ten or more. The rearrangement uses TRBV11-2 and TRBJ2-7; D could derive from TRBD1 or TRBD2 (6 bases each). Germline-derived CDR1 and CDR2 are SGHAT and FQNNGV. The V end was cut by 6 bases, the J end by 4 bases, with 13 bases between. This CDR3 is built from 13 residues. The CDR3 spells CASRHTGRYEQYV. The DNA of the CDR3 is TGTGCCAGCAGGCACACAGGGAGGTACGAGCAGTACGTC.

CDR3 region: CASHVGVSGNTIYF. The CDR3 DNA reads TGTGCCAGCCACGTCGGGGTCTCTGGAAACACCATATATTTT. The chain is built from TRBV13 and TRBJ1-3, with D hard to call. The CDR3 is made up of 14 amino acids. Trimming left V 8 bases short and J 0 bases short, with 11 bases between. CDR1 and CDR2 from the germline V gene are PRHDT and FYEKMQ (reference sequence).

This clonotype was detected ten times or more. The genes are TRBV11-1 and TRBJ1-1, with 7 bases fitting TRBD1. The V and J ends lost 6 bases and 1 base, in that order; junction bases with no gene match: 5. CDR1 SGHAT and CDR2 FQDESV come from the germline V gene (reference sequence). The CDR3 has 14 residues. DNA of the CDR3: TGTGCCAGCAGGGGGACAGTCCCGAACACTGAAGCTTTCTTT. Protein: CASRGTVPNTEAFF.

V and J are TRBV20-1 and TRBJ2-3, with 9 bases lining up with TRBD2. The CDR3 extends over 15 amino acids. The V gene end was trimmed by 5 bases and the J gene end by 2 bases; junction bases not matched to a gene: 8. Germline CDR1 DFQATT, CDR2 SNEGSKA (reference sequence). CDR3 region: CSALGLAIDTDTQYF. CDR3 nucleotides: TGCAGTGCTCTCGGACTAGCGATAGACACAGATACGCAGTATTTT.

The sample holds many counts of this clonotype. The J gene is TRBJ2-5, the V gene TRBV5-1; tentative D call: TRBD1 (5 bases). V was pared by 0 bases and J by 4 bases, with 22 bases between. Germline CDR1 is SGHRS and CDR2 is YFSETQ. This CDR3 is 18 amino acids long. The CDR3 sequence is CASSLGHSDSRWGETQYF. CDR3 bases: TGCGCCAGCAGCTTGGGTCATAGTGACAGCAGGTGGGGAGAGACCCAGTACTTC.